The 30 T cell receptor beta chains reported below all come from one sample, sequenced in a study of CD8 T cells in ankylosing spondylitis. General observations from the study: A TCR beta motif of several highly homologous variants seemed to mark ankylosing spondylitis blood.

TCRdb processed the 5' RACE reads anew with MiXCR; each CDR3 protein has one entry. The sample holds about 840,000 distinct CDR3 sequences, about 11% seen once. The antigens of these receptors remain unknown. Material: blood, either unsorted or a sorted T cell fraction (not recorded which). Receptors originate from a male donor with ankylosing spondylitis.

This clonotype was found once. The chain carries TRBV6-1 and TRBJ2-5; D might be TRBD2 (6 bases). The CDR3 consists of 17 residues. The V end was cut by 4 bases, the J end by 4 bases, with 22 bases between. Germline V gene data show CDR1 as MNHNS and CDR2 as SASEGT. CDR3 loop: CASSAPVLRAGRETQYF. The DNA of the CDR3 is TGTGCCAGCAGTGCCCCCGTTCTTCGCGCGGGAAGAGAGACCCAGTACTTC.

V gene TRBV5-1 combines with J gene TRBJ2-3, with 9 bases identical to TRBD1. The V segment lost 1 base and the J segment 5 bases; nucleotides outside the gene matches: 5. Per the germline V gene, CDR1 is SGHRS and CDR2 is YFSETQ. The CDR3 extends over 15 amino acids. As DNA, the CDR3 is TGCGCCAGCAGCTTGAACAGGGGGCAAATAGATACGCAGTATTTT. Amino acid sequence: CASSLNRGQIDTQYF.

CDR3 residues: CASSHRGLQPFF. DNA of the CDR3: TGTGCCAGCAGTCACAGGGGGCTACAACCGTTCTTC. The rearrangement links TRBV25-1 to TRBJ2-1; TRBD1 matches at 9 bases. Looked up from germline, CDR1 is MGHDK and CDR2 is SYGVNS. The CDR3 has 12 amino acids. The V segment lost 5 bases and the J segment 15 bases; nucleotides outside the gene matches: 8.

This clonotype showed up many times. The chain carries TRBV29-1 and TRBJ2-5; TRBD1 might be the D (5 bases). The CDR3 has 15 residues. The V end lost 3 bases, the J end lost 10 bases, and 24 bases lay between the germline ends. CDR1 is SQVTM and CDR2 is ANQGSEA in the germline V gene. The CDR3, as DNA: TGCAGCGTTGATGAGATCGCGGCTCAGATCCAGGGCCAGTACTTC. Protein sequence: CSVDEIAAQIQGQYF.

This clonotype was counted between two and nine times. The chain combines TRBV7-2 with TRBJ2-7; D is unresolved. Deletions cut 5 bases from V and 2 bases from J, with 10 bases between. This CDR3 has 13 residues. Germline assignment: CDR1 SGHTA and CDR2 FQGNSA. CDR3 nucleotides: TGTGCCAGCAGCCATGGGTCAACCTACGAGCAGTACTTC. Translation: CASSHGSTYEQYF.

The chain employs TRBV29-1 and TRBJ2-5; D remains ambiguous. The ends were cut back, 4 bases at V and 4 bases at J, with 13 bases in the middle. Looked up from germline, CDR1 is SQVTM and CDR2 is ANQGSEA. The CDR3 is 13 amino acids. The chain's CDR3 is CSVGTQFTETQYF. The CDR3, as DNA: TGCAGCGTTGGAACACAATTCACAGAGACCCAGTACTTC.

This rearrangement joins TRBV6-1 to TRBJ1-1; D is unresolved. The germline V and J ends were trimmed by 6 bases and 11 bases, with 19 bases remaining between them. Germline V gene lookup returns CDR1 MNHNS and CDR2 SASEGT. This CDR3 spans 13 amino acids. CDR3 loop: CASRRLQSPSAFF. The CDR3 DNA reads TGTGCCAGCAGACGCCTGCAGTCCCCGTCCGCTTTCTTT.

This chain connects TRBV7-2 to TRBJ2-5; tentative D call: TRBD2 (6 bases). Germline V CDR1 and CDR2: SGHTA, FQGNSA. V lost 3 bases and J 5 bases, leaving 13 bases between the germline ends. The CDR3 contains 14 residues. CDR3 region: CASSFWSGRETQYF. CDR3 nucleotides: TGTGCCAGCAGCTTCTGGTCGGGGAGGGAGACCCAGTACTTC.

CDR3 sequence (DNA): TGCGCCAGCAGTTTCGGCGGGGGCTTAACCACCTACGAGCAGTACTTC. Amino acids: CASSFGGGLTTYEQYF. This chain uses TRBV5-1 with TRBJ2-7, with D possibly TRBD2 on 7 matching bases. The CDR3 length is 16 residues. Trimming removed 5 bases from V and 2 bases from J, with 20 bases in between. Germline assignment: CDR1 SGHRS and CDR2 YFSETQ.

The gene calls are TRBV7-9 and TRBJ1-6; no clear D. In germline, CDR1 is SEHNR, CDR2 FQNEAQ (reference sequence). The CDR3 is 15 amino acids. With 0 bases removed from V and 9 bases from J, the gap between germline ends came to 12 bases. CDR3 sequence (DNA): TGTGCCAGCAGCTTAGCCTCTTTTTACGGTTCACCCCTCCACTTT. Protein product: CASSLASFYGSPLHF.

The rearrangement uses TRBV5-5 and TRBJ2-7; TRBD1 or TRBD2 may be the D gene (5 bases each). The CDR3 covers 16 residues. V shed 2 bases and J shed 4 bases, with 19 bases lying between them. Germline V gene data show CDR1 as SGHKS and CDR2 as YYEKEE (reference sequence). CDR3 bases: TGTGCCAGCAGCTTCACCACGAGAGGGGCGGTGTACGAGCAGTACTTC. Its translation: CASSFTTRGAVYEQYF.

This clonotype was seen a handful of times. The J gene is TRBJ1-4, the V gene TRBV7-2, with a possible D match to TRBD1 (5 bases). Germline V gene sequence: CDR1 SGHTA, CDR2 FQGNSA. The CDR3 sequence is 15 residues long. Trimming left V 5 bases short and J 10 bases short, with 20 bases between. The CDR3, as DNA: TGTGCCAGCAGCCAAGAGGGGAGTCCGGGGGGAAAACTGTTTTTT. Translated, it gives CASSQEGSPGGKLFF.

This clonotype was counted only a few times. CDR3 bases: TGCAGTGCTAGAGATAGTCTAGCGGGAGGGAGGGACGAGCAGTACTTC. Its translation is CSARDSLAGGRDEQYF. The V gene is TRBV20-1, the J gene TRBJ2-7; 12 positions match TRBD2. The V segment lost 0 bases and the J segment 5 bases; nucleotides outside the gene matches: 8. CDR1 DFQATT and CDR2 SNEGSKA come from the germline V gene (reference sequence). The CDR3 has 16 residues.

This clonotype was recorded many times. This sequence joins TRBV29-1 and TRBJ1-1; 8 bases agree with TRBD1. V lost 1 base, J lost 5 bases, and 3 bases stayed unmatched. The length of the CDR3 is 13 residues. Per germline, CDR1 SQVTM and CDR2 ANQGSEA. The chain's CDR3 is CSVEAGGGTEAFF. The CDR3 DNA follows: TGCAGCGTTGAAGCAGGGGGCGGTACTGAAGCTTTCTTT.

V is TRBV27 and J is TRBJ2-1, with 13 bases aligning to TRBD2. With V trimmed by 9 bases and J by 9 bases, 8 bases remained unmatched. Germline assignment: CDR1 MNHEY and CDR2 SMNVEV (reference sequence). CDR3 length equals 14 residues. CDR3: CASRGLAGNIEQFF. In nucleotides, the CDR3 is TGTGCCAGTCGGGGACTAGCGGGAAATATTGAGCAGTTCTTC.

This clonotype was seen ten or more times. This sequence joins TRBV5-1 and TRBJ2-5; tentative D call: TRBD2 (5 bases). Trimming removed 1 base at V and 1 base at J, with 11 bases between. The CDR3 extends over 15 amino acids. Germline V CDR1 and CDR2: SGHRS, YFSETQ. The CDR3 region has the DNA TGCGCCAGCAGCTTGTGGTTTAGCGCCCAAGAGACCCAGTACTTC. It encodes CASSLWFSAQETQYF.

In its sample, this clonotype was seen many times. The CDR3 reads CASRSTSLWEKLFF. The CDR3 nucleotides read TGTGCCAGCAGGTCGACGTCCCTGTGGGAAAAACTGTTTTTT. The V call is TRBV28, the J call TRBJ1-4; D remains unclear. The CDR3 is 14 amino acids. The V end was cut by 6 bases, the J end by 8 bases, with 16 bases between. From germline, CDR1 is MDHEN and CDR2 SYDVKM. The full variable domain, completed using reference TRBV28 and TRBJ1-4, is DVKVTQSSRYLVKRTGEKVFLECVQDMDHENMFWYRQDPGLGLRLIYFSYDVKMKEKGDIPEGYSVSREKKERFSLILESASTNQTSMYLCASRSTSLWEKLFFGSGTQLSVL.

This clonotype was picked up a small number of times. V is TRBV20-1 and J is TRBJ2-7, with 7 positions matching TRBD1. This CDR3 contains 14 residues. Germline V gene sequence: CDR1 DFQATT, CDR2 SNEGSKA (reference sequence). Trimming cost V 1 base and J 0 bases; bases outside gene matches: 3. This CDR3 is CSARAGDSSYEQYF. DNA of the CDR3: TGCAGTGCTAGAGCCGGGGACAGCTCCTACGAGCAGTACTTC.

The chain couples TRBV6-2 or TRBV6-3 to TRBJ2-1; 7 bases are a match to TRBD2. The CDR3 length is 15 residues. Trimming took 2 bases from V and 9 from J; bases not matched to a gene: 10. Germline lookup yields CDR1 MNHEY and CDR2 SVGEGT. The CDR3 DNA sequence: TGTGCCAGCAGTTACATTCGGGGCGGGAGAACTGAGCAGTTCTTC. It encodes CASSYIRGGRTEQFF.

This clonotype came up many times. The V and J genes are TRBV27 and TRBJ2-3; no clear D. The V gene lost 3 bases and the J gene lost 2 bases, with 6 bases spanning the gap. The CDR3 contains 13 residues. Per germline, CDR1 MNHEY and CDR2 SMNVEV (reference sequence). This CDR3 reads CASSFMATDTQYF. The CDR3 coding sequence is TGTGCCAGCAGTTTCATGGCCACAGATACGCAGTATTTT.

The V gene is TRBV20-1, the J gene TRBJ2-1, with D unclear. Per the germline V gene, CDR1 is DFQATT and CDR2 is SNEGSKA (reference sequence). This CDR3 region has 14 residues. Between the trimmed V and J ends, which lost 0 bases and 10 bases, there was a span of 16 bases. For the CDR3, the DNA is TGCAGTGCTAGAGATCGGGCGGCCCTCGAGGAGCAGTTCTTC. Translating gives CSARDRAALEEQFF.

J is TRBJ2-3 and V is TRBV6-5; D remains ambiguous. CDR1 is MNHEY, CDR2 SVGAGI, per germline. V was shortened by 3 bases and J by 6 bases, with 10 bases between the two germline ends. This CDR3 contains 13 residues. This CDR3 is CASSYNPVDTQYF. The CDR3 coding sequence is TGTGCCAGCAGTTATAACCCAGTGGATACGCAGTATTTT.

This clonotype was seen repeatedly, ten times or more. The chain joins TRBV6-4 to TRBJ2-1; TRBD2 agrees at 8 bases. Trimming removed 1 base from V and 12 bases from J; junction bases left unmatched: 11. Germline V gene lookup returns CDR1 MRHNA and CDR2 SNTAGT. This CDR3 has 15 residues. The chain's CDR3 is CASSDWTSPTPSQFF. The CDR3 bases are TGTGCCAGCAGTGACTGGACTAGCCCCACCCCGTCGCAGTTCTTC.

The table lists this clonotype with many counts. This chain connects TRBV7-9 to TRBJ2-5, with a tentative D call TRBD1 (7 bases). Germline CDR1 reads SEHNR; CDR2 reads FQNEAQ (reference sequence). Trimming stripped 2 bases from V and 3 bases from J, with 10 bases between. The CDR3 has 14 amino acids. The CDR3 here is CASSLPGGKETQYF. For the CDR3, the DNA is TGTGCCAGCAGCTTACCAGGGGGGAAAGAGACCCAGTACTTC.

This clonotype was recorded a few times. This chain joins TRBV27 and TRBJ2-7; no firm D call. This CDR3 region has 15 residues. Trimming removed 0 bases from V and 4 bases from J, with 13 bases in between. Germline V gives CDR1 MNHEY, CDR2 SMNVEV (reference sequence). The CDR3 loop reads CASSLSFGLLYEQYF. The CDR3 DNA reads TGTGCCAGCAGTTTATCATTCGGTCTTCTTTACGAGCAGTACTTC.

The J gene is TRBJ1-5, the V gene TRBV19; possibly TRBD1 for D (5 bases). Per the germline V gene, CDR1 is LNHDA and CDR2 is SQIVND (reference sequence). The V gene lost 8 bases and the J gene lost 11 bases, with 7 bases spanning the gap. The CDR3 loop spans 9 amino acids. CDR3 coding DNA: TGTGCCAGTGGGGCAGCCCAGCATTTT. This codes for CASGAAQHF.

The CDR3, as DNA: TGTGCCAGCAGTTCACAGGGGAGTCTTGAAAAACTGTTTTTT. The encoded protein is CASSSQGSLEKLFF. The chain recombines TRBV12-3 or TRBV12-4 with TRBJ1-4; the match to TRBD1 covers 7 bases. The CDR3 is 14 residues long. V gave up 4 bases and J gave up 7 bases; unmatched junction bases: 6.

This clonotype showed up just a few times. The chain carries TRBV10-3 and TRBJ2-7; 9 bases align to TRBD1. Looked up from germline, CDR1 is ENHRY and CDR2 is SYGVKD. The CDR3 is 14 amino acids. V was pared by 6 bases and J by 0 bases, with 3 bases of the junction left unmatched. CDR3 nucleotides: TGTGCCATCAGGACGGGACAGGGCTCCTACGAGCAGTACTTC. It specifies CAIRTGQGSYEQYF.

This clonotype has ten or more counts. This sequence joins TRBV7-2 and TRBJ2-1; 10 bases map to TRBD2. V was pared by 5 bases and J by 6 bases, with 7 bases of the junction left unmatched. Germline loops: CDR1 SGHTA, CDR2 FQGNSA. The CDR3 totals 15 residues. The CDR3 bases are TGTGCCAGCAGCCCGCAAGCGGGAGGGGGCAATGAGCAGTTCTTC. Translating it yields CASSPQAGGGNEQFF. Drawing the rest from reference TRBV7-2 and TRBJ2-1, the complete variable domain is GAGVSQSPSNKVTEKGKDVELRCDPISGHTALYWYRQSLGQGLEFLIYFQGNSAPDKSGLPSDRFSAERTGGSVSTLTIQRTQQEDSAVYLCASSPQAGGGNEQFFGPGTRLTVL.

This clonotype was found a few times. This chain joins TRBV6-1 and TRBJ2-7; 10 bases align to TRBD1. CDR3 size: 14 residues. Trimming removed 7 bases from V and 3 bases from J; junction bases left unmatched: 6. Germline V gene lookup returns CDR1 MNHNS and CDR2 SASEGT. The CDR3 loop reads CASTARTGGYEQYF. CDR3 sequence (DNA): TGTGCCAGCACTGCCCGGACAGGGGGCTACGAGCAGTACTTC.